This passage covers 3 T cell receptor beta chains from one sample sequenced in a study of T cell clusters in autoimmune cytopenias (dated by TCRdb to 2018 to 2020). The instrument was an Illumina MiSeq. TRB rearrangements were amplified by multiplex PCR using a touch-down protocol with TRB-A and TRB-B primer pools mixed in one tube. The reads went through TCRdb reprocessing, and each CDR3 protein sequence gets one entry with no DNA. The sample's table lists a count of 4,500 to 7,000 distinct CDR3 sequences. Of the sample, about 7.2% falls within the top ten clones. TRB amplification used about 0.25 ug of peripheral blood genomic DNA, tens of thousands of genome equivalents, per sample. These data were also filed under a second study, of T cell repertoires in aging, cancer and after chemotherapy.

Sequenced: peripheral blood. These receptor sequences come from a human donor in good health.

This chain links TRBV5-1 with TRBJ2-5. Germline CDR1 reads SGHRS; CDR2 reads YFSETQ. CDR3 length equals 14 residues. The CDR3 loop is CASSFTGDQETQYF.

The J gene is TRBJ2-7, the V gene TRBV20-1; TCRdb selects TRBD1, and the lack of DNA leaves this call unchecked. The CDR3 runs 14 residues. Germline CDR1 reads DFQATT; CDR2 reads SNEGSKA (reference sequence). The CDR3 region is CSARSGTSIYEQYF.

This clonotype is medium-sized by frequency. The chain uses TRBV6-5 and TRBJ1-6. CDR1 MNHEY and CDR2 SVGAGI come from the germline V gene. This CDR3 is built from 14 residues. The CDR3 here is CASSYSGRDSPLHF.